Below, 21 T cell receptor beta chains from the same sample are listed, as sequenced in a study of blood T cell repertoires in COVID-19. Profiled with immunoSEQ multiplex PCR; TCRdb holds only in-frame clones, not every one. The sample lists 150,000 or so clones; around 80% were seen once. Material: peripheral blood. These receptors all stem from a woman aged 80 or over with acute or convalescent COVID-19.

The J gene is TRBJ2-7, the V gene TRBV5-1; TRBD1 matches 7 bases. There are 15 residues in the CDR3. V trimming: 4 bases; J trimming: 2 bases; junction bases outside the gene matches: 9. In germline, CDR1 is SGHRS, CDR2 YFSETQ. CDR3 DNA: TGCGCCAGCAGCCCACTTCAGGGGGTACCCTACGAGCAGTACTTC. Protein sequence: CASSPLQGVPYEQYF.

V gene TRBV4-2 combines with J gene TRBJ2-2; 9 nucleotides line up with TRBD2. The CDR3 runs to 18 residues. V shed 2 bases, J shed 0 bases, and the junction held 7 bases outside the gene matches. Germline V gives CDR1 LGHNA, CDR2 YNFKEQ. For the CDR3, the DNA is TGTGCCAGCAGCCAACCTACTAGCGGGCCTACGAACACCGGGGAGCTGTTTTTT. Protein: CASSQPTSGPTNTGELFF.

The V and J genes are TRBV10-3 and TRBJ1-6, with 9 nucleotides matching TRBD1. There are 14 residues in the CDR3. V shed 5 bases, J shed 6 bases, and the junction held 2 bases outside the gene matches. Germline CDR1 is ENHRY and CDR2 is SYGVKD. The CDR3 DNA reads TGTGCCATCAGTCCGGGACAGGGTAATTCACCCCTCCACTTT. Its translation is CAISPGQGNSPLHF.

This rearrangement joins TRBV29-1 to TRBJ1-1; D ambiguous. Germline CDR1 SQVTM, CDR2 ANQGSEA. The CDR3 runs to 14 residues. The V end lost 6 bases, the J end lost 4 bases, and 18 bases lay between the germline ends. CDR3 sequence (DNA): TGCAGCGTAAAAATGTCAGTCGCGGCCACTGAAGCTTTCTTT. Protein: CSVKMSVAATEAFF. The whole variable domain, filled in from reference TRBV29-1 and TRBJ1-1, reads SAVISQKPSRDICQRGTSLTIQCQVDSQVTMMFWYRQQPGQSLTLIATANQGSEATYESGFVIDKFPISRPNLTFSTLTVSNMSPEDSSIYLCSVKMSVAATEAFFGQGTRLTVV.

The chain carries TRBV28 and TRBJ2-3; D is possibly TRBD1 (5 bases). The ends were cut back, 0 bases at V and 4 bases at J, with 11 bases in the middle. CDR1 and CDR2 (germline): MDHEN, SYDVKM. This CDR3 contains 15 residues. CDR3 nucleotides: TGTGCCAGCAGTTTATGGGGGCGTGGGGCAGATACGCAGTATTTT. As protein: CASSLWGRGADTQYF. Together with reference TRBV28 and TRBJ2-3, the CDR3 gives the full variable domain: DVKVTQSSRYLVKRTGEKVFLECVQDMDHENMFWYRQDPGLGLRLIYFSYDVKMKEKGDIPEGYSVSREKKERFSLILESASTNQTSMYLCASSLWGRGADTQYFGPGTRLTVL.

V and J are TRBV6-5 and TRBJ1-6, with 8 bases fitting TRBD1. The CDR3 covers 15 residues. J gave up 13 bases and V 2 bases, and 10 bases lay outside the gene matches. Looked up from germline, CDR1 is MNHEY and CDR2 is SVGAGI. The CDR3 DNA follows: TGTGCCAGCAGTTACCAGGACAGGGAGGGCCTCCCCCTCCACTTT. It specifies CASSYQDREGLPLHF.

The V call is TRBV18, the J call TRBJ1-1, with TRBD1 as a possible D gene (5 bases). The CDR3 is made up of 17 amino acids. Germline lookup yields CDR1 KGHSH and CDR2 LQKENI. V lost 4 bases and J lost 1, with 19 bases in between. Written as DNA, the CDR3 is TGTGCCAGCTCACTCAAACTGCAGTCGGGGGGGAACACTGAAGCTTTCTTT. Protein product: CASSLKLQSGGNTEAFF.

The chain employs TRBV28 and TRBJ1-2, with D perhaps TRBD1 (5 bases). The CDR3 runs 13 residues. Trimming shortened V by 2 bases and J by 8 bases, and 12 bases separated the two germline ends. Per the germline V gene, CDR1 is MDHEN and CDR2 is SYDVKM. In DNA form, the CDR3 reads TGTGCCAGCAGTTTACGGAGGGGAGGAGGCTACACCTTC. The encoded protein is CASSLRRGGGYTF.

This clone was observed once. CDR3 DNA: TGCGCCAGCAGCTTGGACTGGACGGGGGGTGACACTGAAGCTTTCTTT. Translated, it gives CASSLDWTGGDTEAFF. The gene calls are TRBV5-1 and TRBJ1-1; possible D gene TRBD1, 5 bases. Germline CDR1 and CDR2: SGHRS and YFSETQ. V shed 0 bases and J shed 3 bases, with 15 bases lying between them. The CDR3 totals 16 residues.

The rearrangement links TRBV27 to TRBJ1-3; 7 nucleotides line up with TRBD1. Germline V CDR1 and CDR2: MNHEY, SMNVEV (reference sequence). The J segment lost 6 bases and the V segment lost 6 bases, leaving 17 bases of the junction unmatched. The CDR3 spans 17 residues. The DNA of the CDR3 is TGTGCCAGCAGACACAAATTACAGGGGATTCGTGAAAACACCATATATTTT. Its protein is CASRHKLQGIRENTIYF.

V usage is TRBV6-6 and J usage is TRBJ2-1; no clear D gene. V lost 7 bases and J lost 5, with 9 bases in between. Germline V gene lookup returns CDR1 MNHNY and CDR2 SVGAGI (reference sequence). The CDR3 contains 12 residues. The CDR3 reads CASTRADNEQFF. The CDR3 coding sequence is TGTGCCAGCACTCGGGCCGACAATGAGCAGTTCTTC.

The J gene is TRBJ1-5, the V gene TRBV29-1; D remains ambiguous. With 1 base removed from V and 5 bases from J, the gap between germline ends came to 12 bases. This CDR3 region has 14 residues. Germline V CDR1 and CDR2: SQVTM, ANQGSEA. This CDR3 reads CSVEGAGIDQPQHF. The CDR3 nucleotides read TGCAGCGTTGAAGGTGCGGGGATAGATCAGCCCCAGCATTTT.

This clone came up once. V is TRBV11-3 and J is TRBJ2-7; no definite D call. The CDR3 extends over 14 amino acids. Trimming took 1 base from V and 2 from J, leaving 9 bases between them. Germline lookup yields CDR1 SGHNT and CDR2 YENEEA. CDR3 sequence (DNA): TGTGCCAGCAGCTTAGGGTACGGTCCCTACGAGCAGTACTTC. Translation: CASSLGYGPYEQYF.

The chain couples TRBV19 to TRBJ2-5, with 7 nucleotides matching TRBD1. The V segment lost 7 bases and the J segment 4 bases; nucleotides outside the gene matches: 12. The CDR3 totals 15 residues. The germline V gene encodes CDR1 LNHDA and CDR2 SQIVND (reference sequence). The CDR3 sequence is CASTDSEGGRETQYF. CDR3 DNA: TGTGCCAGTACCGATTCGGAAGGGGGCAGAGAGACCCAGTACTTC.

This sequence joins TRBV19 and TRBJ2-3; 8 bases map to TRBD1. CDR1 LNHDA and CDR2 SQIVND come from the germline V gene (reference sequence). CDR3 length equals 15 residues. V dropped 5 bases and J dropped 3; count of bases not matched to a gene: 7. The CDR3 sequence is CASSPRQGRTDTQYF. The CDR3 DNA follows: TGTGCCAGTAGTCCGAGACAGGGGCGGACAGATACGCAGTATTTT.

This clone came up a few times. The chain combines TRBV12-5 with TRBJ2-4; D not certain. Germline V lookup: CDR1 LGHNT, CDR2 FRNRAP. The length of the CDR3 is 15 residues. V shed 7 bases and J shed 7 bases, with 20 bases lying between them. The CDR3 loop reads CASAEWRQFSNIQYF. The CDR3 nucleotides read TGTGCTAGTGCTGAGTGGCGACAATTTTCGAACATTCAGTACTTC.

The CDR3 nucleotides read TGCGCCAGCAGCCAAGCCACGGGACTCCGGCTCGGGAATGAGCAGTTCTTC. This codes for CASSQATGLRLGNEQFF. V gene TRBV4-1 combines with J gene TRBJ2-1; TRBD2 might be the D (6 bases). The CDR3 totals 17 residues. V was trimmed by 1 base and J by 7 bases, leaving 20 bases between them. Germline-derived CDR1 and CDR2 are MGHRA and YSYEKL.

The CDR3 DNA follows: TGTGCCAGCTCATCGGACAGTTTCGGCTACACCTTC. Its protein product is CASSSDSFGYTF. The chain has TRBV18 and TRBJ1-2; tentatively, D is TRBD1 (6 bases). This CDR3 spans 12 amino acids. Germline CDR1 reads KGHSH; CDR2 reads LQKENI. V was cut by 5 bases and J by 8 bases, with 12 bases left in between. The full variable domain, in which reference TRBV18 and TRBJ1-2 provide the parts outside the CDR3, is NAGVMQNPRHLVRRRGQEARLRCSPMKGHSHVYWYRQLPEEGLKFMVYLQKENIIDESGMPKERFSAEFPKEGPSILRIQQVVRGDSAAYFCASSSDSFGYTFGSGTRLTVV.

The chain carries TRBV5-4 and TRBJ2-1; 12 positions agree with TRBD1. The CDR3 totals 16 residues. The J segment lost 7 bases and the V segment lost 3 bases, leaving 8 bases of the junction unmatched. In germline, CDR1 is SGHNT, CDR2 YYREEE (reference sequence). The CDR3 sequence is CASSSPGTGGLNEQFF. The CDR3 region has the DNA TGTGCCAGCAGCTCTCCCGGGACAGGGGGCTTAAATGAGCAGTTCTTC. The entire variable domain, with the rest obtained from reference TRBV5-4 and TRBJ2-1, is as follows: ETGVTQSPTHLIKTRGQQVTLRCSSQSGHNTVSWYQQALGQGPQFIFQYYREEENGRGNFPPRFSGLQFPNYSSELNVNALELDDSALYLCASSSPGTGGLNEQFFGPGTRLTVL.

This clone was seen only a few times. The rearrangement links TRBV7-9 to TRBJ2-2; 8 bases are a match to TRBD2. V trimming: 5 bases; J trimming: 4 bases; junction bases outside the gene matches: 6. CDR3 size: 15 residues. The germline CDR1 and CDR2 sequences are SEHNR and FQNEAQ (reference sequence). CDR3 region: CASSLSGGRTGELFF. CDR3 in DNA: TGTGCCAGCAGCCTCAGCGGGGGCCGCACCGGGGAGCTGTTTTTT.

The V and J genes are TRBV4-2 and TRBJ1-2; D perhaps matches TRBD1 (5 bases). CDR1 is LGHNA and CDR2 is YNFKEQ in the germline V gene. V lost 0 bases and J lost 4, with 12 bases in between. The CDR3 is 15 amino acids. The CDR3 DNA reads as TGTGCCAGCAGCCAAGAAGTGTCAGGGCTCTATGGCTACACCTTC. This translates into CASSQEVSGLYGYTF.